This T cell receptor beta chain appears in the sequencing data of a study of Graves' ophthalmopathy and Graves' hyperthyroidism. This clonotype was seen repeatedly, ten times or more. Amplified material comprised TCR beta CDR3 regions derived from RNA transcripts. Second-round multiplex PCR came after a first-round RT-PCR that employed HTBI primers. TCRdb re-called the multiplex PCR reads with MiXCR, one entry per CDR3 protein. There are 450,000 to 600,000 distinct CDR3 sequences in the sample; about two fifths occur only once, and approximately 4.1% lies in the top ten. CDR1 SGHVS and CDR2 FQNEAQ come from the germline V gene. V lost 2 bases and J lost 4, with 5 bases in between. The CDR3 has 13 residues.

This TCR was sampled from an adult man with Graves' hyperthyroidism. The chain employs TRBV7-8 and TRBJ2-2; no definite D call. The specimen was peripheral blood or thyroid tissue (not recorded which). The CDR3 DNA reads TGTGCCAGCAGCTTACGACCCACCGGGGAGCTGTTTTTT. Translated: CASSLRPTGELFF. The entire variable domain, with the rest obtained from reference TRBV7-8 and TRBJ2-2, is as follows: GAGVSQSPRYKVAKRGQDVALRCDPISGHVSLFWYQQALGQGPEFLTYFQNEAQLDKSGLPSDRFFAERPEGSVSTLKIQRTQQEDSAVYLCASSLRPTGELFFGEGSRLTVL.